This T cell receptor beta chain came from a study of PD-1 blockade in classical Hodgkin lymphoma. Study results and limitations: By cycle point C4D1, TCR diversity had risen significantly in CD4+ cells (but not CD8+ cells). Exclusion covered patients beginning nivolumab under 1 year post-ASCT.

Germline CDR1 is MDHEN and CDR2 is SYDVKM. V lost 2 bases to trimming and J lost 2 bases, with 13 bases between them. The CDR3 has 15 amino acids. About this clone: Its antigen is unidentified.

TCRdb keeps only in-frame clones here, not all; method: immunoSEQ multiplex PCR. The sample shows some 93,000 clones, roughly 73% of them seen only once. Described time point: cycle 4 day 1 (C4D1), after less than seven weeks of nivolumab. Following autologous stem cell transplantation, relapse occurred in every patient, and exposure to brentuximab vedotin varied. Complete response, partial response or progressive disease constituted the best response categories observed. The TCR originated in a human donor with classical Hodgkin lymphoma. V gene TRBV28 combines with J gene TRBJ2-7; perhaps D is TRBD1 or TRBD2 (6 bases each). Here the sequenced sample was peripheral blood mononuclear cells (PBMCs), taken before the fourth cycle of nivolumab. The CDR3 here is CASSLGGGNAYEQYF. The CDR3 coding sequence is TGTGCCAGCAGTTTAGGAGGGGGGAATGCCTACGAGCAGTACTTC.